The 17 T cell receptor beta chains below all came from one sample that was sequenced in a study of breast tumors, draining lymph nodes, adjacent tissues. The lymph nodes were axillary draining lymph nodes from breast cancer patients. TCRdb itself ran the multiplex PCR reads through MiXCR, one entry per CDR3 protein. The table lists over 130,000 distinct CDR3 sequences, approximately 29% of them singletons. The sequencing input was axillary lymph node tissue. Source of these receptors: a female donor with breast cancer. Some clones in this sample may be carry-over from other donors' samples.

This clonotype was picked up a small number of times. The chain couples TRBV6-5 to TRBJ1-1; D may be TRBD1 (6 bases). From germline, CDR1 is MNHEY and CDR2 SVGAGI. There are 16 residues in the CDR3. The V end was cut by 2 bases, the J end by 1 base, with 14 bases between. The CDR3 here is CASSYEAGVPNTEAFF. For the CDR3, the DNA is TGTGCCAGCAGTTACGAGGCAGGGGTTCCGAACACTGAAGCTTTCTTT.

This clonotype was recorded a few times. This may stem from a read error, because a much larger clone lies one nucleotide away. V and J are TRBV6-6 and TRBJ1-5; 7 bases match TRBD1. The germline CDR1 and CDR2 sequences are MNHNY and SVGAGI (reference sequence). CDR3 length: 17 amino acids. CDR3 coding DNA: TGTGCCAGCAGTCACTCGAGAGGGGGCAACGGCAGTCAGCCCCAGCATTTT. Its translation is CASSHSRGGNGSQPQHF.

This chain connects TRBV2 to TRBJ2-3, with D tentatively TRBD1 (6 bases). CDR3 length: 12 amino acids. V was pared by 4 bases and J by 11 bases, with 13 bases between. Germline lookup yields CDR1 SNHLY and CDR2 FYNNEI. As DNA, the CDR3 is TGTGCCAGCAGTGTAAACAGGGCCGAGCAGTATTTT. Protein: CASSVNRAEQYF.

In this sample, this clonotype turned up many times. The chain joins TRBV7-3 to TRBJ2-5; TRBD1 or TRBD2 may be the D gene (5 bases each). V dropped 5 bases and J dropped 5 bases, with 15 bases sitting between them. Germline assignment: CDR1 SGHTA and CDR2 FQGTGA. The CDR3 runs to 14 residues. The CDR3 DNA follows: TGTGCCAGCAGCCCTGGGACGGCCAGGGAGACCCAGTACTTC. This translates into CASSPGTARETQYF.

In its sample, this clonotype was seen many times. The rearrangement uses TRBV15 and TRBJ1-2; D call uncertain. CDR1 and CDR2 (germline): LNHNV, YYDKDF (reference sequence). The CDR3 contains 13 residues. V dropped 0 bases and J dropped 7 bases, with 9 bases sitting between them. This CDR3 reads CATSREGVGGYTF. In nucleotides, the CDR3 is TGTGCCACCAGCAGAGAGGGAGTTGGTGGCTACACCTTC.

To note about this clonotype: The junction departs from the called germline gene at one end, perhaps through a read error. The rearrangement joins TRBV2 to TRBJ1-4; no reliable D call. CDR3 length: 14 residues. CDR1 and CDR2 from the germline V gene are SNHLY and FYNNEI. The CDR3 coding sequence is TGTGCCAGCAGTGGAAGGCAGGCTAATGAAAAACTGGTTTTT. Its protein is CASSGRQANEKLVF.

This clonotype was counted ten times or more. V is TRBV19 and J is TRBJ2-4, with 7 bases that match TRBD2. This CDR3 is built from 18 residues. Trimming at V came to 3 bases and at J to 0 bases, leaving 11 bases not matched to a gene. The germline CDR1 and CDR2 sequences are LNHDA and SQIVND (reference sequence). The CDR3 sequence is CASSILRSGGLAKNIQYF. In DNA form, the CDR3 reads TGTGCCAGTAGTATTCTGCGGTCGGGGGGACTAGCCAAAAACATTCAGTACTTC.

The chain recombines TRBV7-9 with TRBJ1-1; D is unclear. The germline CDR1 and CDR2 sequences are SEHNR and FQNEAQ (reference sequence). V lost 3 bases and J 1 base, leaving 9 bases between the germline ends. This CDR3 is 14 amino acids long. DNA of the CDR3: TGTGCCAGCAGCTTTCATATTGGGAACACTGAAGCTTTCTTT. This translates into CASSFHIGNTEAFF.

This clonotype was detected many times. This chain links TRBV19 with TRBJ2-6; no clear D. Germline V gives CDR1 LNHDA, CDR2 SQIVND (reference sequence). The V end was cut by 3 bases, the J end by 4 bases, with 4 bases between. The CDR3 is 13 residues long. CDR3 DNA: TGTGCCAGTAGTATCACCGGGGCCAACGTCCTGACTTTC. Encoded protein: CASSITGANVLTF.

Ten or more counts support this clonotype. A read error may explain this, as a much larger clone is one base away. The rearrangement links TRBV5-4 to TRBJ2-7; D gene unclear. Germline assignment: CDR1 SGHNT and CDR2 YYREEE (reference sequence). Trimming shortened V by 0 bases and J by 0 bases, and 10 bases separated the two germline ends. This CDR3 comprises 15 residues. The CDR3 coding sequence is TGTGCCAGCAGCTTGGCCGGGCCAACCTCCTACGAGCAGTACTTC. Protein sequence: CASSLAGPTSYEQYF.

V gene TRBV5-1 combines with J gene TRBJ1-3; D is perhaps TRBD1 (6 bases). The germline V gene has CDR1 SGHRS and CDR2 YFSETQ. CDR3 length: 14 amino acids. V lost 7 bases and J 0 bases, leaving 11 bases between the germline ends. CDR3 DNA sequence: TGCGCCAGCGGCAGGGGAGCCTCTGGAAACACCATATATTTT. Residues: CASGRGASGNTIYF.

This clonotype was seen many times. The CDR3 nucleotides are TGTGCCAGCAGCAGACGACCAACGGGACAGGGGTCCTACGAGCAGTACTTC. This codes for CASSRRPTGQGSYEQYF. The chain uses TRBV11-2 and TRBJ2-7; 10 bases are a match to TRBD1. Germline CDR1 SGHAT, CDR2 FQNNGV. This CDR3 spans 17 amino acids. The J segment lost 1 base and the V segment lost 5 bases, leaving 11 bases of the junction unmatched.

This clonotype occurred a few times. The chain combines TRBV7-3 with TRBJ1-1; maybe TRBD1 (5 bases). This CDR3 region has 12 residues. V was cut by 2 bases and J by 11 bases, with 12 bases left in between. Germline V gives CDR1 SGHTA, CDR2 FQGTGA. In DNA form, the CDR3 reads TGTGCCAGCAGCTTATGGGGGATAGAGGCTTTCTTT. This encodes CASSLWGIEAFF.

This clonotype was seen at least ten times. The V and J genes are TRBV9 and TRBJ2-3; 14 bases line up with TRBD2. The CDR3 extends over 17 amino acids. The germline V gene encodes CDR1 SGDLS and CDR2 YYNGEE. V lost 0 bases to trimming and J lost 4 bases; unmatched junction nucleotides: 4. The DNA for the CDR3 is TGTGCCAGCAGCGTAGTGGGGACTAGCGGGGGCGCAGATACGCAGTATTTT. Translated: CASSVVGTSGGADTQYF. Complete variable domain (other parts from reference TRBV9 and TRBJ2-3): DSGVTQTPKHLITATGQRVTLRCSPRSGDLSVYWYQQSLDQGLQFLIQYYNGEERAKGNILERFSAQQFPDLHSELNLSSLELGDSALYFCASSVVGTSGGADTQYFGPGTRLTVL.

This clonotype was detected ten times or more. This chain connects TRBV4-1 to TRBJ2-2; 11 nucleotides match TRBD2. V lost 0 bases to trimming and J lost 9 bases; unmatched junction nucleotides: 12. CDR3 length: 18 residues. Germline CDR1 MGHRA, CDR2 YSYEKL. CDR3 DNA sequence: TGCGCCAGCAGCCAAGATTCGGTTCTAGCGGGGGGTATCCGGGAGCTGTTTTTT. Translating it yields CASSQDSVLAGGIRELFF.

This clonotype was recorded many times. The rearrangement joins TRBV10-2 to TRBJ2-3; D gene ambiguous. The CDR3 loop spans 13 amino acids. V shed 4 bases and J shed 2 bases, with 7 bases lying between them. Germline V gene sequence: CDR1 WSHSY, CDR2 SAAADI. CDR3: CASSVLSTDTQYF. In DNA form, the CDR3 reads TGCGCCAGCAGTGTTCTTTCCACAGATACGCAGTATTTT.

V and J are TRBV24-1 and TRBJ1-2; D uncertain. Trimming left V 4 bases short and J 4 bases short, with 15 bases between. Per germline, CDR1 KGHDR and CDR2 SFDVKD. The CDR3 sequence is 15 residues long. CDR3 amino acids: CATSDEDRGPYGYTF. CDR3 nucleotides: TGTGCCACCAGTGACGAGGACCGCGGGCCCTATGGCTACACCTTC.